This is a list of T cell receptor beta chains from one sample in a study of T cell responses to AZD1222 COVID-19 vaccine. Using immunoSEQ multiplex PCR, the repertoire was profiled, and TCRdb retains in-frame clones only, with some absent. The table has some 150,000 clones, 88% seen once. Sequences were derived from peripheral blood, sampled 28 days after the second AZD1222 dose. These receptor sequences come from an adult who received the AZD1222 COVID-19 vaccine. Both conserved end residues are part of each CDR3. The D gene is left open where the match is weak. Rows give clone size only sometimes, using once, few, many, or a class for an expanded clone.

.,TRBV5-6,TRBD1,TRBJ1-1,TGTGCCAGCAGCTGGGGGACAGGGGGCCTTATGAACACTGAAGCTTTCTTT,CASSWGTGGLMNTEAFF
.,TRBV20-1,.,TRBJ2-7,TGCAGTGCCCCTAGAGCCGAGCAGTACTTC,CSAPRAEQYF
.,TRBV7-2,.,TRBJ1-2,TGTGCCAGCAGCTTAGGCTGGGGGACGGGCTACACCTTC,CASSLGWGTGYTF
.,TRBV5-6,.,TRBJ1-1,TGTGCCAGCAGCTCAGGACAGACTGAAGCTTTCTTT,CASSSGQTEAFF
.,TRBV25-1,TRBD2,TRBJ2-2,TGTGCCAGCATGGTCGGGGGGTCCACCGGGGAGCTGTTTTTT,CASMVGGSTGELFF
.,TRBV3-1/TRBV3-2,.,TRBJ1-2,TGTGCCAGCAGCCAAGATAAGGGTTCAGGTCTTGGCTACACCTTC,CASSQDKGSGLGYTF
.,TRBV18,.,TRBJ1-1,TGTGCCAGCTCACCCCTGCAGCGTACGAACACTGAAGCTTTCTTT,CASSPLQRTNTEAFF
once,TRBV6-2/TRBV6-3,.,TRBJ2-7,TGTGCCAGCAGTTACCGGGCAGGGACCTCCTACGAGCAGTACTTC,CASSYRAGTSYEQYF
.,TRBV6-1,TRBD1,TRBJ1-2,TGTGCCAGCAGTGAAGCGGGGGGACAGGATGGCTACACCTTC,CASSEAGGQDGYTF
.,TRBV27,TRBD2,TRBJ2-7,TGTGCCAGCAGTTTGGGCGGGGGGATGTACGAGCAGTACTTC,CASSLGGGMYEQYF
.,TRBV2,.,TRBJ1-1,TGTGCCAGCAGAGAATCTCAGGGGTTACACACTGAAGCTTTCTTT,CASRESQGLHTEAFF
.,TRBV7-9,.,TRBJ1-3,TGTGCCAGCAGCTCTTTTCGGGACGGAGGAAACACCATATATTTT,CASSSFRDGGNTIYF
.,TRBV5-6,.,TRBJ2-3,TGTGCCAGCAGCTATCAAAGTGGGGATACGCAGTATTTT,CASSYQSGDTQYF
few,TRBV19,.,TRBJ1-1,TGTGCCAGTAGTTTTCAAGGACGGTACACTGAAGCTTTCTTT,CASSFQGRYTEAFF
.,TRBV5-1,.,TRBJ2-7,TGCGCCAGCAGCTTGGACGTCAGTCCATACGAGCAGTACTTC,CASSLDVSPYEQYF
.,TRBV18,.,TRBJ1-1,TGTGCCAGCTCAGTCAACCCGGAGGACACTGAAGCTTTCTTT,CASSVNPEDTEAFF
.,TRBV9,.,TRBJ2-1,TGTGCCAGCAGCGTAGGTTCCTGGGTAACCTACAATGAGCAGTTCTTC,CASSVGSWVTYNEQFF
.,TRBV10-3,TRBD1,TRBJ2-7,TGTGCCATCAGGCAGACAGGGTCCCCCTACGAGCAGTACTTC,CAIRQTGSPYEQYF
few,TRBV6-1,.,TRBJ1-2,TGTGCCAGCAGTGAAGAGGAGGGAAGAGTCTATGGCTACACCTTC,CASSEEEGRVYGYTF
.,TRBV5-6,.,TRBJ2-5,TGTGCCAGCAGCCCGATTTCTACAGAGACCCAGTACTTC,CASSPISTETQYF
once,TRBV18,TRBD1,TRBJ1-3,TGTGCCAGCTCACCGGGACAGGGAGGCGGAAACACCATATATTTT,CASSPGQGGGNTIYF
.,TRBV19,.,TRBJ1-3,TGTGCCAGTAGTCGGAGGTATCCTGGAAACACCATATATTTT,CASSRRYPGNTIYF